This TCR beta chain was sequenced for a study of blood T cell repertoires in COVID-19. Generated by immunoSEQ multiplex PCR, the TCRdb table keeps only in-frame clones and is missing some. Here the sample spans approximately 330,000 clones, approximately 83% being singletons. The V end was cut by 7 bases, the J end by 4 bases, with 17 bases between. This CDR3 has 14 residues. Germline loops: CDR1 MDHEN, CDR2 SYDVKM. Sequences were obtained from PBMCs or T cells enriched from blood (not recorded which). The receptor was derived from a woman in her 40s with acute COVID-19. The chain uses TRBV28 and TRBJ2-7; a possible D gene is TRBD2 (6 bases). The DNA of the CDR3 is TGTGCCAGCACGTTTGGGGGGAGCTTGTACGAGCAGTACTTC. Its translation: CASTFGGSLYEQYF.